These 18 T cell receptor beta chains share one sample of origin, sequenced in a study of cytomegalovirus exposure and HLA in healthy donors. The assay was immunoSEQ multiplex PCR, and TCRdb's table has in-frame clones only and misses some. In the table there are 300,000 or so clones, approximately 85% of which are singletons. The sequencing input was PBMCs. Receptors were obtained from a young man in good health and CMV-seronegative.

V usage is TRBV2 and J usage is TRBJ1-2, with unresolved D. V shed 6 bases and J shed 7 bases, with 15 bases lying between them. This CDR3 is built from 13 residues. Germline CDR1 reads SNHLY; CDR2 reads FYNNEI. The CDR3, as DNA: TGTGCCAGCAGCACCCCTGGGGAGCTTGGCTACACCTTC. Amino acids: CASSTPGELGYTF.

The chain recombines TRBV14 with TRBJ2-5; TRBD1 matches at 8 bases. The CDR3 covers 16 residues. Trimming at V came to 6 bases and at J to 3 bases, leaving 12 bases not matched to a gene. CDR1 is SGHDN and CDR2 is FVKESK in the germline V gene. CDR3 region: CASSWFRTGMKETQYF. In DNA form, the CDR3 reads TGTGCCAGCAGTTGGTTCCGGACAGGGATGAAAGAGACCCAGTACTTC. Together with reference TRBV14 and TRBJ2-5, the CDR3 gives the full variable domain: EAGVTQFPSHSVIEKGQTVTLRCDPISGHDNLYWYRRVMGKEIKFLLHFVKESKQDESGMPNNRFLAERTGGTYSTLKVQPAELEDSGVYFCASSWFRTGMKETQYFGPGTRLLVL.

This chain links TRBV15 with TRBJ1-4; no clear D gene. V dropped 2 bases and J dropped 5 bases, with 3 bases sitting between them. CDR1 and CDR2 (germline): LNHNV, YYDKDF (reference sequence). The length of the CDR3 is 12 residues. CDR3 protein: CATSRTNEKLFF. In DNA form, the CDR3 reads TGTGCCACCAGCAGAACAAATGAAAAACTGTTTTTT.

The chain has TRBV5-1 and TRBJ2-7; 8 bases fit TRBD2. The CDR3 runs to 15 residues. V lost 3 bases, J lost 2 bases, and 7 bases stayed unmatched. Per the germline V gene, CDR1 is SGHRS and CDR2 is YFSETQ. The CDR3 spells CASSYGGGTAYEQYF. CDR3 nucleotides: TGCGCCAGCAGCTATGGCGGGGGGACCGCCTACGAGCAGTACTTC. Full variable domain (outside the CDR3, taken from reference TRBV5-1 and TRBJ2-7): KAGVTQTPRYLIKTRGQQVTLSCSPISGHRSVSWYQQTPGQGLQFLFEYFSETQRNKGNFPGRFSGRQFSNSRSEMNVSTLELGDSALYLCASSYGGGTAYEQYFGPGTRLTVT.

V is TRBV19 and J is TRBJ1-2, with 9 bases identical to TRBD1. With 3 bases clipped from V and 4 bases from J, the junction kept 3 bases outside the gene matches. From germline, CDR1 is LNHDA and CDR2 SQIVND (reference sequence). The CDR3 extends over 14 amino acids. The CDR3 coding sequence is TGTGCCAGTAGTATGGACAGGGGCAGCTATGGCTACACCTTC. Amino acids: CASSMDRGSYGYTF.

The rearrangement links TRBV7-2 to TRBJ2-3; unclear D gene. CDR1 SGHTA and CDR2 FQGNSA come from the germline V gene. The CDR3 is 14 residues long. Trimming pared 5 bases from V and 1 base from J, leaving 10 bases between. This CDR3 reads CASSITSGTDTQYF. As DNA, the CDR3 is TGTGCCAGCAGCATCACCTCAGGCACAGATACGCAGTATTTT.

J is TRBJ2-1 and V is TRBV5-1; 10 bases are shared with TRBD2. Per the germline V gene, CDR1 is SGHRS and CDR2 is YFSETQ. The V and J ends lost 4 bases and 7 bases, in that order; junction bases with no gene match: 8. CDR3 length equals 15 residues. The CDR3 spells CASSLGLAARNEQFF. The CDR3 DNA reads TGCGCCAGCAGCCTCGGACTAGCGGCAAGGAATGAGCAGTTCTTC.

V and J are TRBV19 and TRBJ1-1; 8 nucleotides align to TRBD1. The J segment lost 3 bases and the V segment lost 5 bases, leaving 2 bases of the junction unmatched. This CDR3 comprises 13 residues. Germline lookup yields CDR1 LNHDA and CDR2 SQIVND (reference sequence). The chain's CDR3 is CASSPDRDTEAFF. The CDR3 nucleotides read TGTGCCAGTAGTCCGGACAGGGACACTGAAGCTTTCTTT.

J is TRBJ2-7 and V is TRBV7-2; TRBD2 matches 7 bases. CDR3 size: 16 residues. Trimming removed 1 base from V and 0 bases from J; junction bases left unmatched: 6. CDR1 is SGHTA and CDR2 is FQGNSA in the germline V gene. CDR3 nucleotide sequence: TGTGCCAGCAGCTTAGGGGAGGGGACCTACTCCTACGAGCAGTACTTC. This translates into CASSLGEGTYSYEQYF.

The chain carries TRBV30 and TRBJ2-1; 7 bases line up with TRBD1. Losses at the gene ends were 4 bases for V and 6 bases for J; bases not matched to a gene: 6. Per the germline V gene, CDR1 is GTSNPN and CDR2 is SVGIG (reference sequence). CDR3 length equals 13 residues. This CDR3 is CAWKTGVFNEQFF. The CDR3, as DNA: TGTGCCTGGAAAACAGGGGTGTTCAATGAGCAGTTCTTC.

This rearrangement joins TRBV5-4 to TRBJ2-2; a possible D gene is TRBD1 (5 bases). This CDR3 region has 13 residues. Germline values: CDR1 SGHNT, CDR2 YYREEE (reference sequence). This CDR3 is CGLGLSNTGELFF. The CDR3 region has the DNA TGTGGACTGGGGCTGTCGAACACCGGGGAGCTGTTTTTT.

The V and J genes are TRBV5-5 and TRBJ2-7; possible D gene TRBD1, 5 bases. Per the germline V gene, CDR1 is SGHKS and CDR2 is YYEKEE (reference sequence). The ends were cut back, 3 bases at V and 1 base at J, with 14 bases in the middle. The CDR3 extends over 15 amino acids. The CDR3 here is CASSYVDSYSYEQYF. CDR3 coding DNA: TGTGCCAGCAGCTATGTAGACAGTTATTCCTACGAGCAGTACTTC.

The chain combines TRBV5-1 with TRBJ2-7; 10 bases line up with TRBD1. The J segment lost 4 bases and the V segment lost 4 bases, leaving 11 bases of the junction unmatched. The germline V gene encodes CDR1 SGHRS and CDR2 YFSETQ. This CDR3 is built from 16 residues. The CDR3 region is CASSQLRDRGEYEQYF. CDR3 nucleotide sequence: TGCGCCAGCAGCCAACTTAGGGACAGGGGAGAGTACGAGCAGTACTTC.

The chain is built from TRBV2 and TRBJ2-7, with TRBD1 matching over 7 bases. V lost 3 bases to trimming and J lost 11 bases; unmatched junction nucleotides: 10. Germline CDR1 reads SNHLY; CDR2 reads FYNNEI. The CDR3 spans 13 residues. DNA for the CDR3: TGTGCCAGCAGTGAGGGACAGCCCACTGGAAAGTACTTC. It translates to CASSEGQPTGKYF.

To note about this clone: A junction boundary mismatches the germline segment, possibly from a read error. The chain links TRBV5-5 to TRBJ2-1; a possible D gene is TRBD1 (5 bases). Per germline, CDR1 SGHKS and CDR2 YYEKEE (reference sequence). This CDR3 is 12 amino acids long. The CDR3 nucleotides are TGTGCCAGCAGCTTTCCCCCAGGACATCTCCTCTTC. Translated: CASSFPPGHLLF.

The chain has TRBV5-1 and TRBJ2-7; 14 bases map to TRBD2. Trimming took 3 bases from V and 4 from J; bases not matched to a gene: 12. The CDR3 is made up of 18 amino acids. CDR1 SGHRS and CDR2 YFSETQ come from the germline V gene. The CDR3 DNA reads as TGCGCCAGCAGCTCATTGACTAGCGGGGGGGCCAAGGTGTACGAGCAGTACTTC. This encodes CASSSLTSGGAKVYEQYF.

The rearrangement links TRBV21-1 to TRBJ1-2; the table's D call, TRBD1, has no DNA check behind it. TRBV21-1 is a recognized pseudogene. The CDR3 has 14 residues. CDR3: CASSLDRTCYGYTF. The DNA for the CDR3 is TGTGCCAGCAGCTTAGACAGGACGTGCTATGGCTACACCTTC.

There are a few counts of this clone. The chain has TRBV28 and TRBJ2-7; 9 nucleotides align to TRBD1. The CDR3 runs to 14 residues. J gave up 4 bases and V 4 bases, and 5 bases lay outside the gene matches. Germline assignment: CDR1 MDHEN and CDR2 SYDVKM. The CDR3 DNA reads as TGTGCCAGCAGTTCCGCCGGGACAGGGTACGAGCAGTACTTC. Translated, it gives CASSSAGTGYEQYF.